The 8 T cell receptor beta chains given below trace back to one sample, sequenced in a study of Graves' ophthalmopathy and Graves' hyperthyroidism. Amplification of the TCR beta CDR3 regions used RNA transcripts (as template). HTBI primers were employed in first-round RT-PCR, then a second-round multiplex PCR followed. TCRdb fed the multiplex PCR reads into MiXCR, producing one record per CDR3 protein. This table has 580,000 or so distinct CDR3 sequences, just under 40% appearing once. Sequenced sample: peripheral blood or thyroid tissue (not recorded which). The receptors come from an adult man with Graves' hyperthyroidism.

The count of this clonotype is one. V and J are TRBV29-1 and TRBJ1-2; 8 positions match TRBD1. The CDR3 is 12 amino acids. The germline V gene has CDR1 SQVTM and CDR2 ANQGSEA. CDR3 sequence: CSRTGSRYGYTF. DNA of the CDR3: TGCAGTCGGACAGGGAGTCGGTATGGCTACACCTTC.

The CDR3 spells CASSIGTGFTEAFF. CDR3 nucleotides: TGTGCCAGTAGTATAGGGACAGGGTTCACTGAAGCTTTCTTT. The chain combines TRBV19 with TRBJ1-1, with 8 bases that match TRBD1. Germline V CDR1 and CDR2: LNHDA, SQIVND (reference sequence). This CDR3 is built from 14 residues. V lost 1 base to trimming and J lost 4 bases; unmatched junction nucleotides: 2.

The chain carries TRBV20-1 and TRBJ2-2; the match to TRBD2 covers 8 bases. The germline V gene has CDR1 DFQATT and CDR2 SNEGSKA (reference sequence). There are 13 residues in the CDR3. The trim removed 6 bases at V and 7 bases at J, leaving 7 bases unmatched. The CDR3 DNA reads as TGCAGTGCAATGCGAGGGACTAGCGGGGAGCTGTTTTTT. It specifies CSAMRGTSGELFF.

Only one count was recorded for this clonotype. With a much larger clone just one base away, this may be a read error. V is TRBV20-1 and J is TRBJ1-2; 11 nucleotides match TRBD1. The length of the CDR3 is 13 residues. CDR1 and CDR2 (germline): DFQATT, SNEGSKA (reference sequence). The trim removed 5 bases at V and 8 bases at J, leaving 7 bases unmatched. CDR3 sequence: CSAGGGTGGGYTF. The CDR3 region has the DNA TGCAGTGCTGGGGGAGGGACAGGGGGAGGCTACACCTTC.

This clonotype was found many times. This rearrangement joins TRBV6-4 to TRBJ1-5; D remains unclear. This CDR3 spans 13 amino acids. The germline CDR1 and CDR2 sequences are MRHNA and SNTAGT. The V end lost 4 bases, the J end lost 4 bases, and 8 bases lay between the germline ends. The CDR3 here is CASSASENQPQHF. In DNA form, the CDR3 reads TGTGCCAGCAGTGCCAGCGAAAATCAGCCCCAGCATTTT.

The rearrangement uses TRBV7-4 and TRBJ1-1, with 9 bases fitting TRBD1. Germline CDR1 SGHVT, CDR2 SQSDAQ. This CDR3 is built from 18 residues. J was trimmed by 3 bases and V by 5 bases; bases with no gene match: 16. Written as DNA, the CDR3 is TGTGCCAGCAGCCGGGGACAGGGCGAACAACTGTGGGACACTGAAGCTTTCTTT. Residues: CASSRGQGEQLWDTEAFF.

The chain is built from TRBV27 and TRBJ2-5; TRBD2 matches 8 bases. Germline assignment: CDR1 MNHEY and CDR2 SMNVEV (reference sequence). J lost 0 bases, V lost 4 bases, and 4 bases had no gene match. The CDR3 is made up of 15 amino acids. The CDR3 nucleotides are TGTGCCAGCAGTTCGACTAGCGAGTACCAAGAGACCCAGTACTTC. Its translation is CASSSTSEYQETQYF.

This clonotype came up many times. This chain uses TRBV5-6 with TRBJ1-1; TRBD1 aligns across 8 bases. Germline CDR1 reads SGHDT; CDR2 reads YYEEEE. The length of the CDR3 is 16 residues. The ends lost 4 bases at V and 5 bases at J; junction bases unmatched: 13. The CDR3, as DNA: TGTGCCAGCAGCCATATTCGACAGGGGCGTGGAACTGAAGCTTTCTTT. This translates into CASSHIRQGRGTEAFF.